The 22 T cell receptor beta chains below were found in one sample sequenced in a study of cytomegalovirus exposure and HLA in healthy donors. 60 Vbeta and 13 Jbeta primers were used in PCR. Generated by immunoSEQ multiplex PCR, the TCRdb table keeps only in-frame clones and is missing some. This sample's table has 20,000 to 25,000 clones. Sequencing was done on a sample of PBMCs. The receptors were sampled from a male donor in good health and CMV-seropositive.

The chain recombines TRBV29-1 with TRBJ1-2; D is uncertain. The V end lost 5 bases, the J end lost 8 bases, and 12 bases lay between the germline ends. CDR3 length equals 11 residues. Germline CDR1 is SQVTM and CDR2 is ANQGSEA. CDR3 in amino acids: CSVHTGGGYTF. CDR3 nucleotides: TGCAGCGTTCACACCGGAGGGGGCTACACCTTC.

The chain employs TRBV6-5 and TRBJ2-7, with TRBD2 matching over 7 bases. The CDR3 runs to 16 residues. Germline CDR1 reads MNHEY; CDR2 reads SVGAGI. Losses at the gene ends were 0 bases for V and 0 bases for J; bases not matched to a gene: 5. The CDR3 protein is CASSYSTPGGSYEQYF. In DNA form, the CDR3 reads TGTGCCAGCAGTTACTCGACACCGGGGGGCTCCTACGAGCAGTACTTC.

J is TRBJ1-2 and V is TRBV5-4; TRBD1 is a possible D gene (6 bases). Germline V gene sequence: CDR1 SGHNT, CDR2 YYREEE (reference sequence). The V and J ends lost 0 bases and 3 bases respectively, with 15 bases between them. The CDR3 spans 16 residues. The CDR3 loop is CASSLVSSGVHYGYTF. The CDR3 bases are TGTGCCAGCAGCTTGGTCAGTTCAGGGGTCCACTATGGCTACACCTTC.

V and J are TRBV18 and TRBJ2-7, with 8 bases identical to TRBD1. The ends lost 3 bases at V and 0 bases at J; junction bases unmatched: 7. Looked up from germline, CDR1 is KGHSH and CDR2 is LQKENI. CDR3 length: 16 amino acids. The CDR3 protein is CASSPALTGVSYEQYF. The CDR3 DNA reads TGTGCCAGCTCACCTGCTCTGACAGGGGTCTCCTACGAGCAGTACTTC.

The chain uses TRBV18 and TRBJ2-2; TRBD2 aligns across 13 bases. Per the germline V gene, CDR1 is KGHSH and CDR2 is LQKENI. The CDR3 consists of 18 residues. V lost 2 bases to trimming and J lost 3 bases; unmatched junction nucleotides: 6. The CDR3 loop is CASSPRLAGGEDTGELFF. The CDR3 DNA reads TGTGCCAGCTCACCAAGACTAGCGGGAGGTGAAGACACCGGGGAGCTGTTTTTT.

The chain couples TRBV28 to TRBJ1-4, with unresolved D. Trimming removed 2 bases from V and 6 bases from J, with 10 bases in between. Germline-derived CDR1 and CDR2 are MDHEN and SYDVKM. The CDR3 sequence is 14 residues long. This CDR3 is CASSLPGEDEKLFF. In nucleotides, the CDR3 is TGTGCCAGCAGTTTACCGGGAGAGGATGAAAAACTGTTTTTT.

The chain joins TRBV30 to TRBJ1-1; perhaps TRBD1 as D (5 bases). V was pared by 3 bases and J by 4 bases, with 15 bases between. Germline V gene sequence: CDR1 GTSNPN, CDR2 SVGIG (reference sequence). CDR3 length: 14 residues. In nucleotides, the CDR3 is TGTGCCTGGAGCGCAGGGATAATGGGCACTGAAGCTTTCTTT. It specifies CAWSAGIMGTEAFF.

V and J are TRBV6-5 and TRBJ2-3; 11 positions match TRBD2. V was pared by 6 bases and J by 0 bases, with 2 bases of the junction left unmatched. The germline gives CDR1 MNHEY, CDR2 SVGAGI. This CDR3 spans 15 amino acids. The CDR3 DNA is TGTGCCAGCAGGTTAGCGGGGGGGAGCACAGATACGCAGTATTTT. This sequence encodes CASRLAGGSTDTQYF.

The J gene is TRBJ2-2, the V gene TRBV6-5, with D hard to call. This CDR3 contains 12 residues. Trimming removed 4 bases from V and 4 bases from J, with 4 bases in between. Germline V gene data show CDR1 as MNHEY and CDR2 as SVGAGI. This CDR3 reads CASSSLTGELFF. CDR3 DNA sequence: TGTGCCAGCAGTTCCCTCACCGGGGAGCTGTTTTTT.

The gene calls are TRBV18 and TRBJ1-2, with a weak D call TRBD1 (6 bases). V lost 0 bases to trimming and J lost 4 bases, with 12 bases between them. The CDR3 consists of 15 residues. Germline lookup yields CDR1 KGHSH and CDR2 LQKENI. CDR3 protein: CASSPPTDSPYGYTF. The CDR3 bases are TGTGCCAGCTCACCACCGACGGACAGCCCCTATGGCTACACCTTC. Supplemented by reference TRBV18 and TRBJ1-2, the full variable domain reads NAGVMQNPRHLVRRRGQEARLRCSPMKGHSHVYWYRQLPEEGLKFMVYLQKENIIDESGMPKERFSAEFPKEGPSILRIQQVVRGDSAAYFCASSPPTDSPYGYTFGSGTRLTVV.

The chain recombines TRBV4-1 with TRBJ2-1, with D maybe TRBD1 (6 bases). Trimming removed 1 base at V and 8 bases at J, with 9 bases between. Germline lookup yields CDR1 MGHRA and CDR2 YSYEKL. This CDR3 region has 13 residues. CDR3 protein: CASSQAGADEQFF. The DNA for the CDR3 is TGCGCCAGCAGCCAAGCAGGGGCTGATGAGCAGTTCTTC.

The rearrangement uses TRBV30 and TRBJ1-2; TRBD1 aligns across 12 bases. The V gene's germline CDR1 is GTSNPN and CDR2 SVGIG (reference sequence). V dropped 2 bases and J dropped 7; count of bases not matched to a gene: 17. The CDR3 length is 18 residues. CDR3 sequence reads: CAWSSHWGQGAYSFGYTF. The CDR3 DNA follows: TGTGCCTGGAGTTCTCATTGGGGACAGGGGGCGTATTCGTTTGGCTACACCTTC.

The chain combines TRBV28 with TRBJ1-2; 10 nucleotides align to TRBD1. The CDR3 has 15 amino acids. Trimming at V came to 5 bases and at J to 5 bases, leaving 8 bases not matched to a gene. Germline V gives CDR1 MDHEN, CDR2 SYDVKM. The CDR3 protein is CASSPGTGAVYGYTF. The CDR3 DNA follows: TGTGCCAGCAGTCCCGGGACAGGGGCTGTATATGGCTACACCTTC.

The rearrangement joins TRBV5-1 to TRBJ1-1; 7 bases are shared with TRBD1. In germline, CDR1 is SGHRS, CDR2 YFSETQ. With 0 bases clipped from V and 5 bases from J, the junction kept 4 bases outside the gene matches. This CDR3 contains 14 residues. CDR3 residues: CASSLDRGSTEAFF. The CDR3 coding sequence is TGCGCCAGCAGCTTGGACAGGGGAAGTACTGAAGCTTTCTTT.

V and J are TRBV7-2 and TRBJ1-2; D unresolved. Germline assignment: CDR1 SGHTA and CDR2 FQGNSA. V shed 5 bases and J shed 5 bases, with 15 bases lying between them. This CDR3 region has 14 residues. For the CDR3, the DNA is TGTGCCAGCAGCCTGGCCCTTAGGGAGTATGGCTACACCTTC. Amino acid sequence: CASSLALREYGYTF.

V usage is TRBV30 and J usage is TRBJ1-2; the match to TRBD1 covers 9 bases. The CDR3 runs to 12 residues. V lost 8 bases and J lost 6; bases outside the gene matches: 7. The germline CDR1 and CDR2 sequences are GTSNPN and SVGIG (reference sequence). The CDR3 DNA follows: TGTGCCCGCGGGACAGGGTGGAATGGCTACACCTTC. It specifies CARGTGWNGYTF.

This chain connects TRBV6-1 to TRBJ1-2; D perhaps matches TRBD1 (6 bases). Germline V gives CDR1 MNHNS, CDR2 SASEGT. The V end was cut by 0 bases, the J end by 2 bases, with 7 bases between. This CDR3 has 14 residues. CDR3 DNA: TGTGCCAGCAGTGAAGCTGACAGGAACTATGGCTACACCTTC. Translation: CASSEADRNYGYTF.

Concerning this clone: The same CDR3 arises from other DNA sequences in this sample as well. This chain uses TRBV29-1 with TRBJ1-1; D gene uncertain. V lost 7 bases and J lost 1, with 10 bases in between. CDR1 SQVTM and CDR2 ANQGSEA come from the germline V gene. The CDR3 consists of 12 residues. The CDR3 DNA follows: TGCAGCGCTGGGCAGCCGAACACTGAAGCTTTCTTT. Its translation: CSAGQPNTEAFF.

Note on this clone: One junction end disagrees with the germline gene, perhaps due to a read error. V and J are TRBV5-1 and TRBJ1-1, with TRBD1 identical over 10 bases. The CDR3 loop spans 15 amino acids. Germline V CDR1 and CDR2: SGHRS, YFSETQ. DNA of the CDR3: TGCGCCAGCAGATTGGTCCCCGGGACAGGGGTGGAAGCTTTCTTT. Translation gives CASRLVPGTGVEAFF.

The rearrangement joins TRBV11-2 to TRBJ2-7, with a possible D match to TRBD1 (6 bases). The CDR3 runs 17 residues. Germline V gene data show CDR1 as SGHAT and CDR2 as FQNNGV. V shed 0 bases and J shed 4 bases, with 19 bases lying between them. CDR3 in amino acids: CASSLDQIGGSIYEQYF. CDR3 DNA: TGTGCCAGCAGCTTAGATCAAATAGGGGGAAGTATTTACGAGCAGTACTTC.

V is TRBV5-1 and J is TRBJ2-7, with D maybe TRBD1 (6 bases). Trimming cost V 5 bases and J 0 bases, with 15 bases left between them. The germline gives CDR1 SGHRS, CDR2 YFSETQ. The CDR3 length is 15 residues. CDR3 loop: CASRQVAGDSYEQYF. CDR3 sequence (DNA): TGCGCCAGCAGACAGGTGGCAGGGGACTCCTACGAGCAGTACTTC.

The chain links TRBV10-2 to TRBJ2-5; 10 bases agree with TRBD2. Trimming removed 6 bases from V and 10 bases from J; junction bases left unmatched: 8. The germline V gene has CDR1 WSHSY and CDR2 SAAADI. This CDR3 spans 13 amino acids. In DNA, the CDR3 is TGCGCCAGCAGCCTAGCGGGGGAGGGGGACCAGTACTTC. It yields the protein CASSLAGEGDQYF.